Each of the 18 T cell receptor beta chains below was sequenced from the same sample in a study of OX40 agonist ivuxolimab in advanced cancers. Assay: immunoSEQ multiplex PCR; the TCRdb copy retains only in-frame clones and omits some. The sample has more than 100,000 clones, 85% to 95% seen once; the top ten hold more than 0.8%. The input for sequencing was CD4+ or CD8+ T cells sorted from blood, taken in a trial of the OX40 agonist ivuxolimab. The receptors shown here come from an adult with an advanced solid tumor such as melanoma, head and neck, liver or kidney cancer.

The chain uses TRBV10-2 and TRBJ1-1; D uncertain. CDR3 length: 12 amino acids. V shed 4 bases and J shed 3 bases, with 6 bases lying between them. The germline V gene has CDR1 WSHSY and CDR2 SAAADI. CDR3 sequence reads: CASSGSYTEAFF. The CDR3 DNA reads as TGCGCCAGCAGTGGAAGCTACACTGAAGCTTTCTTT.

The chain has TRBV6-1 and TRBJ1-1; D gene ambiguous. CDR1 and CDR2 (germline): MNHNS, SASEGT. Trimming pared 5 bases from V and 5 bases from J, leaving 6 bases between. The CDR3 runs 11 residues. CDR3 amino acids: CASSYRTEAFF. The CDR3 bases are TGTGCCAGCAGTTATCGGACTGAAGCTTTCTTT.

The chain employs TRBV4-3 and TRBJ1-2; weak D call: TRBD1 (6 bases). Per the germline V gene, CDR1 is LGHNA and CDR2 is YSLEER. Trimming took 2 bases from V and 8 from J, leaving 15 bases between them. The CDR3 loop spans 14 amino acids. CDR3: CASSQQATGNGYTF. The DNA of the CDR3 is TGCGCCAGCAGCCAACAAGCCACAGGGAACGGCTACACCTTC.

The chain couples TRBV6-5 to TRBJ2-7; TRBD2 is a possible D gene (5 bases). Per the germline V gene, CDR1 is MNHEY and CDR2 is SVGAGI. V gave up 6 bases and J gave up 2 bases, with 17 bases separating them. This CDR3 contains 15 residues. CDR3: CASSRIPSTTYEQYF. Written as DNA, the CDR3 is TGTGCCAGCAGCCGAATTCCATCGACTACCTACGAGCAGTACTTC.

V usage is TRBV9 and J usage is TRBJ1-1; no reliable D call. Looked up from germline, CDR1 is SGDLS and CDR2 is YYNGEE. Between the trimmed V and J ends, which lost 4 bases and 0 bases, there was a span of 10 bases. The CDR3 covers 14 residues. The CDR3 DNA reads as TGTGCCAGCAGCCCCGACTTCATGAACACTGAAGCTTTCTTT. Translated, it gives CASSPDFMNTEAFF.

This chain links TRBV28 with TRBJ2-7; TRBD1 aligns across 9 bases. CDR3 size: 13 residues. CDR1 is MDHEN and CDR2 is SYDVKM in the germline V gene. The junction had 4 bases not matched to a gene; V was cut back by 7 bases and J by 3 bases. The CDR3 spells CASTTGQGYEQYF. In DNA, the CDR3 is TGTGCCAGCACTACGGGACAGGGCTACGAGCAGTACTTC.

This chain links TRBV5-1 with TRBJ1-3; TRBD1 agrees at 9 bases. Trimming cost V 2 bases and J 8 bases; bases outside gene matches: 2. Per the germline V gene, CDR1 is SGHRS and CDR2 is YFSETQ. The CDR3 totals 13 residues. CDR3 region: CASSLQGADTIYF. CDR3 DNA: TGCGCCAGCAGCTTACAGGGGGCGGACACCATATATTTT.

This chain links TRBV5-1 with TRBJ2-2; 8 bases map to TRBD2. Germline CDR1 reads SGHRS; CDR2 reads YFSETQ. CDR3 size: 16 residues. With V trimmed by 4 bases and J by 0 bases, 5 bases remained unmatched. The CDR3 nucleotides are TGCGCCAGCAGCCCGCAAGCGGGGGCGAACACCGGGGAGCTGTTTTTT. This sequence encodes CASSPQAGANTGELFF. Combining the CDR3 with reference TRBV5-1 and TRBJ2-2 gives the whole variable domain KAGVTQTPRYLIKTRGQQVTLSCSPISGHRSVSWYQQTPGQGLQFLFEYFSETQRNKGNFPGRFSGRQFSNSRSEMNVSTLELGDSALYLCASSPQAGANTGELFFGEGSRLTVL.

CDR3 sequence: CASSPFTDTQYF. CDR3 DNA sequence: TGTGCCAGCAGCCCTTTCACAGATACGCAGTATTTT. This chain links TRBV7-2 with TRBJ2-3; D gene unclear. The CDR3 contains 12 residues. V lost 5 bases, J lost 2 bases, and 5 bases lay in between. CDR1 is SGHTA, CDR2 FQGNSA, per germline.

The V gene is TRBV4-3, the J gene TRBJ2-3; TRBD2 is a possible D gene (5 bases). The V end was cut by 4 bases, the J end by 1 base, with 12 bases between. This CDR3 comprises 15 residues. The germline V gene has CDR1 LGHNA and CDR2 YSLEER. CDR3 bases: TGCGCCAGCAGCCGGACTTCTTGGGGCACAGATACGCAGTATTTT. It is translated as CASSRTSWGTDTQYF.

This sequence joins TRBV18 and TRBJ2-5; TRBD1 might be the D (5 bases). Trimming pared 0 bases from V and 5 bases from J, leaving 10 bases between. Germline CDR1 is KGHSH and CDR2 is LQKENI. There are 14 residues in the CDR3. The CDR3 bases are TGTGCCAGCTCACCACCAGCCTCAGGGGAGACCCAGTACTTC. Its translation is CASSPPASGETQYF.

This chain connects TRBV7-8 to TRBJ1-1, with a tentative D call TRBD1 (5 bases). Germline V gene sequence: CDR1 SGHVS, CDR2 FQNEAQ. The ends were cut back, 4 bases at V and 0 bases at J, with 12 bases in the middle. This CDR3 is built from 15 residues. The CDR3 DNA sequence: TGTGCCAGCAGCTGGGTGACAGCCTTGAACACTGAAGCTTTCTTT. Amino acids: CASSWVTALNTEAFF. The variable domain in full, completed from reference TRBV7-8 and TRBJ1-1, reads GAGVSQSPRYKVAKRGQDVALRCDPISGHVSLFWYQQALGQGPEFLTYFQNEAQLDKSGLPSDRFFAERPEGSVSTLKIQRTQQEDSAVYLCASSWVTALNTEAFFGQGTRLTVV.

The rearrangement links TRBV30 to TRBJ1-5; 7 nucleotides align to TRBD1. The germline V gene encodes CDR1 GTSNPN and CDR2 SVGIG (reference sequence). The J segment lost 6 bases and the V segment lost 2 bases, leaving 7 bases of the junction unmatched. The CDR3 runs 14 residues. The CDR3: CAWSTTTGAQPQHF. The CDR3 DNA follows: TGTGCCTGGAGTACAACTACAGGGGCTCAGCCCCAGCATTTT.

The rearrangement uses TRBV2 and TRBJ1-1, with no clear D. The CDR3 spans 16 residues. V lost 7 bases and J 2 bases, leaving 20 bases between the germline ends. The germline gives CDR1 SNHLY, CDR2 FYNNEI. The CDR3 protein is CASIWFDMASNTEAFF. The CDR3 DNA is TGTGCCAGCATTTGGTTCGACATGGCATCTAACACTGAAGCTTTCTTT.

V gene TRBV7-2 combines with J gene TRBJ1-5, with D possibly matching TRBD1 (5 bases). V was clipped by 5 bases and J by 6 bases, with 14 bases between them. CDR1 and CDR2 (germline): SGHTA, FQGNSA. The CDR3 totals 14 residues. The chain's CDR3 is CASSPDSVSQPQHF. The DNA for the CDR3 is TGTGCCAGCAGCCCTGACAGTGTGAGTCAGCCCCAGCATTTT.

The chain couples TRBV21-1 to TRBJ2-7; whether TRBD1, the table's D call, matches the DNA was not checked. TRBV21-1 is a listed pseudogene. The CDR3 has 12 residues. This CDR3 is CAKENREGEQYF. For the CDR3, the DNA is TGTGCCAAAGAGAACAGGGAAGGCGAGCAGTACTTC.

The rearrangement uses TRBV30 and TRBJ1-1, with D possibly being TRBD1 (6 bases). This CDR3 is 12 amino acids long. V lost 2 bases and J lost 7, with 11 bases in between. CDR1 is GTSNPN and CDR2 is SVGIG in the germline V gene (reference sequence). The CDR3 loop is CAWSPGAGEAFF. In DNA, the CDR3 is TGTGCCTGGAGTCCAGGGGCGGGTGAAGCTTTCTTT. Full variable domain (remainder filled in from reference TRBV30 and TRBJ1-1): SQTIHQWPATLVQPVGSPLSLECTVEGTSNPNLYWYRQAAGRGLQLLFYSVGIGQISSEVPQNLSASRPQDRQFILSSKKLLLSDSGFYLCAWSPGAGEAFFGQGTRLTVV.

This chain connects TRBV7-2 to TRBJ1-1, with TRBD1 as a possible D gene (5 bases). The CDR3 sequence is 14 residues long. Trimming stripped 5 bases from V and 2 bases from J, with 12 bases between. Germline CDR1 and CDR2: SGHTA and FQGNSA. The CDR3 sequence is CASSKDSVNTEAFF. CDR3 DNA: TGTGCCAGCAGCAAAGACAGCGTAAACACTGAAGCTTTCTTT.